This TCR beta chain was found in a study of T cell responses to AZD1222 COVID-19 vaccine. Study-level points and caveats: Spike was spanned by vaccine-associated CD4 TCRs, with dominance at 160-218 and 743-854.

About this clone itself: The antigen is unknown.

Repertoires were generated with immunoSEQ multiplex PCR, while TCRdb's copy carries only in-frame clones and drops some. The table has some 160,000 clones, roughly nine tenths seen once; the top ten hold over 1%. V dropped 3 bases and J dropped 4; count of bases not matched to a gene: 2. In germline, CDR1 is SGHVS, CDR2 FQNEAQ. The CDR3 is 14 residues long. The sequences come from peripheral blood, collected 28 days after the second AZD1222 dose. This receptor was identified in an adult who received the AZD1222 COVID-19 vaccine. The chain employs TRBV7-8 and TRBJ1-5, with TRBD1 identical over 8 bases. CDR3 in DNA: TGTGCCAGCAGCTTTACAGGGGGGAATCAGCCCCAGCATTTT. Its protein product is CASSFTGGNQPQHF.